This T cell receptor (beta chain) was retrieved from a study of shared clonotypes between healthy human individuals. Overall study: Donors had three CD4 naive, three CD4 memory, two CD8 naive and one CD8 memory plate apiece. The study's findings and limits: Some clonotypes were shared by all four sorted-subset donors, while others were not shared. The non-shared ones had lower generation probabilities than the shared ones. Rarefaction showed sorted-subset sequencing was incomplete despite large depth.

CDR1 is SNHLY and CDR2 is FYNNEI in the germline V gene. The length of the CDR3 is 16 residues. Trimming left V 7 bases short and J 0 bases short, with 15 bases between. There are many counts of this clone. Its target is not known. Measured with immunoSEQ multiplex PCR; TCRdb has only the in-frame clones, and not every one. Among hundreds of thousands of clones listed, around 72% were seen once. Naive CD45RA+ and memory CD45RA-negative subsets were split from CD4+ cells. The sequencing sample was made of memory CD4+ T cells sorted from blood. The subset was: CD45RA-negative fraction. This receptor was identified in a woman aged 30 to 39 in good health. This chain connects TRBV2 to TRBJ1-4, with D possibly being TRBD1 (5 bases). As DNA, the CDR3 is TGTGCCAGCAACCGGGACGGGACTGCAACTAATGAAAAACTGTTTTTT. This codes for CASNRDGTATNEKLFF. Full variable domain (remainder filled in from reference TRBV2 and TRBJ1-4): EPEVTQTPSHQVTQMGQEVILRCVPISNHLYFYWYRQILGQKVEFLVSFYNNEISEKSEIFDDQFSVERPDGSNFTLKIRSTKLEDSAMYFCASNRDGTATNEKLFFGSGTQLSVL.